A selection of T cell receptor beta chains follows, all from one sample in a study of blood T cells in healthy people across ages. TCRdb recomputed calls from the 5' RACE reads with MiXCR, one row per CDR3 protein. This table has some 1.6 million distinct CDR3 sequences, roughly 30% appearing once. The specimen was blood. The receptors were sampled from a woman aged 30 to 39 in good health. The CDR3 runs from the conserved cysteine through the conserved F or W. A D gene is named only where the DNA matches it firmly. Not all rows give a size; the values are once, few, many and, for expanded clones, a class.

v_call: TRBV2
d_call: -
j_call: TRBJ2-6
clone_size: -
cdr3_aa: CASSSSSTETGANVLTF
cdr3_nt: TGTGCCAGCAGTTCCTCTTCGACTGAGACTGGGGCCAACGTCCTGACTTTC

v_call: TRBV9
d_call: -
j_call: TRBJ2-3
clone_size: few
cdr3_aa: CASSPTRRVTDTQYF
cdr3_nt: TGTGCCAGCAGCCCGACTAGAAGGGTCACAGATACGCAGTATTTT

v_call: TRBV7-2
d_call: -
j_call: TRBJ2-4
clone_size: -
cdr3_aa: CASSPDRTLPGNIQYF
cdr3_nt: TGTGCCAGCAGCCCAGACCGGACCCTACCGGGAAACATTCAGTACTTC

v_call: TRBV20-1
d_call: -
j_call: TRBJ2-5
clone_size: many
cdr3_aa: CSYSKMGEETQYF
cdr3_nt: TGCTCTTACTCCAAAATGGGGGAAGAGACCCAGTACTTC

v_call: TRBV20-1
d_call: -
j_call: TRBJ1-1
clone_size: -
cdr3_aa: CSAGHLNTEAFF
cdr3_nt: TGCAGTGCAGGACACCTGAACACTGAAGCTTTCTTT

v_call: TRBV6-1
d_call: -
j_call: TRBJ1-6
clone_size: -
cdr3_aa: CTSSEARIYYNSPLHF
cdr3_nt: TGTACCAGCAGTGAAGCGCGAATTTACTATAATTCACCCCTCCACTTT

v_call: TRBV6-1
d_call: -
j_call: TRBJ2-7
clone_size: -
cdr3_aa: CASSHGQYYEQYF
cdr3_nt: TGTGCCAGCAGTCACGGACAGTACTACGAGCAGTACTTC

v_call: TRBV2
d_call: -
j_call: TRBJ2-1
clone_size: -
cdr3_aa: CASFAAYYNEQFF
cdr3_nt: TGTGCCAGCTTTGCGGCGTACTACAATGAGCAGTTCTTC

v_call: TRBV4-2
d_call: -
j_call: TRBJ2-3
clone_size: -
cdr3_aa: CASSQEFYSTDTQYF
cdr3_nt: TGTGCCAGCAGCCAAGAGTTCTATTCCACAGATACGCAGTATTTT

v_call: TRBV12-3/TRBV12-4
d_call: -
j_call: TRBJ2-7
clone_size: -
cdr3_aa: CASSTGTGREQYF
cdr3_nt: TGTGCCAGCAGTACTGGGACGGGACGCGAGCAGTACTTC

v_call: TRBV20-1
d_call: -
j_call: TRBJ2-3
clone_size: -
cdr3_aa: CSAYPWSADTQYF
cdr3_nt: TGCAGTGCTTACCCTTGGTCGGCAGATACGCAGTATTTT

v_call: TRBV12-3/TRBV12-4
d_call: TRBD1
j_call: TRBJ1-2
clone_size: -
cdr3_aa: CASSPRQGTYGYTF
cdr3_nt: TGTGCCAGCAGTCCCCGACAGGGCACTTATGGCTACACCTTC